These T cell receptor beta chains were read from a single sample in a study of chemoradiotherapy in HPV16-positive cancers. The protocol was immunoSEQ multiplex PCR, while the TCRdb copy is restricted to in-frame clones and leaves out a portion. The sample lists 4,000 to 6,000 clones; just under 80% were seen once. The sequenced sample was tumor tissue, obtained from a patient who underwent chemoradiotherapy. Receptors originate from a human donor with HPV-associated anogenital cancer. The CDR3 runs from the conserved cysteine through the conserved F or W. A D gene is named only where the DNA matches it firmly. Part of the rows lack a size; the others show once, few, many or a class for expanded clones.

TRBD1,once,TRBJ2-1,TRBV11-1,TGTGCCAGCAGCTTCCGACGGGACAGCGAGGGGGATGAGCAGTTCTTC,CASSFRRDSEGDEQFF
NA,NA,TRBJ1-1,TRBV10-3,TGTGCCATCGTGATGGGGCCCGGGGCTGAAGCTTTCTTT,CAIVMGPGAEAFF
NA,NA,TRBJ1-2,TRBV5-1,TGCGCCAGCAGTCATGGGACGGCCAACTATGGCTACACCTTC,CASSHGTANYGYTF
TRBD2,few,TRBJ2-3,TRBV4-2,TGTGCCAGCAGCCCCCAGACTAGCGGGGCGGGAGATACGCAGTATTTT,CASSPQTSGAGDTQYF
NA,NA,TRBJ2-7,TRBV6-5,TGTGCCAGCAGTTACCTAGGGGGAACCCACGAGCAGTACTTC,CASSYLGGTHEQYF
NA,NA,TRBJ2-6,TRBV7-2,TGTGCCAGCAGCTTAGACATTCATCTGCGGGGGGCCAACGTCCTGACTTTC,CASSLDIHLRGANVLTF
NA,NA,TRBJ1-1,TRBV2,TGTGCCAGCAGTGAGGGCAGGGGGAACACTGAAGCTTTCTTT,CASSEGRGNTEAFF
NA,NA,TRBJ2-5,TRBV28,TGTGCCAGCAGTTGGTTCGGTACCCGCCAAGAGACCCAGTACTTC,CASSWFGTRQETQYF
TRBD1,NA,TRBJ2-1,TRBV25-1,TGTGCCAGCAGTTTTTCAGGGGGCTACAATGAGCAGTTCTTC,CASSFSGGYNEQFF
NA,few,TRBJ1-2,TRBV7-9,TGTGCCAGCAGCTTAGACAGGGACGGCTACACCTTC,CASSLDRDGYTF
NA,NA,TRBJ1-4,TRBV6-5,TGTGCCAGCAGTTACTCGACGGGAGGAAAACTGTTTTTT,CASSYSTGGKLFF
NA,NA,TRBJ2-5,TRBV27,TGTGCCAGCAGTTCGAGTAGGACGGAGACCCAGTACTTC,CASSSSRTETQYF
TRBD2,once,TRBJ2-7,TRBV14,TGTGCCAGCAGCCACGGGGCTAGCGGGATCTTGTACTTC,CASSHGASGILYF